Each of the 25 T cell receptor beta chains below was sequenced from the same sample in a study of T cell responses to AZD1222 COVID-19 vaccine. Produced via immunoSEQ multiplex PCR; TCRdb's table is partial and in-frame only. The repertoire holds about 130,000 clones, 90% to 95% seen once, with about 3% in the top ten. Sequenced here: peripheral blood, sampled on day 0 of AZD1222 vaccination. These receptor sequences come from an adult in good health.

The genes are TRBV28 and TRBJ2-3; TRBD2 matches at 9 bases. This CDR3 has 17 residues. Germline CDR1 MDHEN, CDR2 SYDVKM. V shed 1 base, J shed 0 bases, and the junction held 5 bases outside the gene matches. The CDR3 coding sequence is TGTGCCAGCAGTTTATTTGCGGGAGGGACTAGCACAGATACGCAGTATTTT. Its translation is CASSLFAGGTSTDTQYF.

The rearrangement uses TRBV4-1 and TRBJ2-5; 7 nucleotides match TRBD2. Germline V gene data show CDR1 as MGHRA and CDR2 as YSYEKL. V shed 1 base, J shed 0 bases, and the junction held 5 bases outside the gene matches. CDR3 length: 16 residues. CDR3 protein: CASSQGTSVDQETQYF. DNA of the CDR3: TGCGCCAGCAGCCAAGGGACTAGTGTCGACCAAGAGACCCAGTACTTC.

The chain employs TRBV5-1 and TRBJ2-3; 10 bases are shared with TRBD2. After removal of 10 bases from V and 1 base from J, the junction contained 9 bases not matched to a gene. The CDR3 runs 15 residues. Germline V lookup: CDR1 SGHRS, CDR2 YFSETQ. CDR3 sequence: CAGGLAEGGTDTQYF. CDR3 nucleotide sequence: TGCGCCGGCGGACTAGCGGAGGGGGGCACAGATACGCAGTATTTT.

The CDR3 sequence is CASSEFSGENEKLFF. DNA of the CDR3: TGCGCCAGCAGTGAGTTTTCAGGGGAAAATGAAAAACTGTTTTTT. The chain joins TRBV10-2 to TRBJ1-4; D possibly corresponds to TRBD1 (6 bases). The germline V gene has CDR1 WSHSY and CDR2 SAAADI. The CDR3 has 15 amino acids. The germline V and J ends were trimmed by 1 base and 5 bases, with 11 bases remaining between them.

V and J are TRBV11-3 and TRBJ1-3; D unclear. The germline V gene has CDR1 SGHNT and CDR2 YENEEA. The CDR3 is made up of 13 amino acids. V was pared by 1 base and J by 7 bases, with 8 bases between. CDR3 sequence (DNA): TGTGCCAGCAGCTTAGGCCCCAGGAACACCATATATTTT. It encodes CASSLGPRNTIYF.

The CDR3 loop is CAMSPGQGFGNTIYF. CDR3 bases: TGTGCCATGTCGCCGGGACAGGGTTTTGGAAACACCATATATTTT. The chain is built from TRBV10-3 and TRBJ1-3, with 9 bases that match TRBD1. The germline V gene encodes CDR1 ENHRY and CDR2 SYGVKD. There are 15 residues in the CDR3. V shed 9 bases, J shed 3 bases, and the junction held 9 bases outside the gene matches.

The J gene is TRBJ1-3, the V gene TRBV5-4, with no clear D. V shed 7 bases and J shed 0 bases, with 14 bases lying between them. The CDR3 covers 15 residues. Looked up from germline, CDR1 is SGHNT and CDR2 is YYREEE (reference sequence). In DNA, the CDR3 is TGTGCCAGCGGCGGCGAGGGTTTCTCTGGAAACACCATATATTTT. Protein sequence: CASGGEGFSGNTIYF.

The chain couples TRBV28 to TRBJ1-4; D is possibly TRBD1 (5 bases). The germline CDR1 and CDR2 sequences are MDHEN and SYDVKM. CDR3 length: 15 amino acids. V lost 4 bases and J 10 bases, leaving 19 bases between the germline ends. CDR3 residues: CASSSPGFPGGKLFF. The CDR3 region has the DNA TGTGCCAGCAGTTCCCCAGGGTTCCCGGGCGGAAAACTGTTTTTT.

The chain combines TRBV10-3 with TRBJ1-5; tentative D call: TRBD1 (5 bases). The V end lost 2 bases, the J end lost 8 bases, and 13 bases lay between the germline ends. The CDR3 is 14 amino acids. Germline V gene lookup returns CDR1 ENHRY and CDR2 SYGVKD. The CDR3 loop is CAISEVGDEEPQHF. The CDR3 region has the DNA TGTGCCATCAGTGAGGTGGGGGATGAGGAGCCCCAGCATTTT.

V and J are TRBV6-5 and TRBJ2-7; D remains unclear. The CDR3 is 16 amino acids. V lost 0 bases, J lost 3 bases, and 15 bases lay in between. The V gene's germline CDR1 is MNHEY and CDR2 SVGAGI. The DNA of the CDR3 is TGTGCCAGCAGTTACTCGTATACCCGCTCAGGCTACGAGCAGTACTTC. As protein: CASSYSYTRSGYEQYF.

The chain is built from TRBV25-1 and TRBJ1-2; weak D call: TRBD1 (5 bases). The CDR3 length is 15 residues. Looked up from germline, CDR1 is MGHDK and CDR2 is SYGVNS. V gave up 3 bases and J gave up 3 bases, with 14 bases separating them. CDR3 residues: CASSDWEAGHYGYTF. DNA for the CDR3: TGTGCCAGCAGTGACTGGGAAGCAGGGCACTATGGCTACACCTTC.

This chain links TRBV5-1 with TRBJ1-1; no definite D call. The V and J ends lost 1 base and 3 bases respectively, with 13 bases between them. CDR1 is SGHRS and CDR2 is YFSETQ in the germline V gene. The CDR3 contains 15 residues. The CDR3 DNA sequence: TGCGCCAGCAGCTTGTCTAGGCAGGCCGACACTGAAGCTTTCTTT. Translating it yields CASSLSRQADTEAFF.

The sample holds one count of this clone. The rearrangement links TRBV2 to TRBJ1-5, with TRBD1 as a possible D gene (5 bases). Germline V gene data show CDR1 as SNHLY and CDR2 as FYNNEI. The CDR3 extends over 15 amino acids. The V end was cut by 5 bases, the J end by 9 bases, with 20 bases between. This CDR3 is CASSSGTEIELPQHF. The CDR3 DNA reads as TGTGCCAGCAGTTCCGGGACTGAAATTGAACTGCCCCAGCATTTT. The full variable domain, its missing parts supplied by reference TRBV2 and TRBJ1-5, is EPEVTQTPSHQVTQMGQEVILRCVPISNHLYFYWYRQILGQKVEFLVSFYNNEISEKSEIFDDQFSVERPDGSNFTLKIRSTKLEDSAMYFCASSSGTEIELPQHFGDGTRLSIL.

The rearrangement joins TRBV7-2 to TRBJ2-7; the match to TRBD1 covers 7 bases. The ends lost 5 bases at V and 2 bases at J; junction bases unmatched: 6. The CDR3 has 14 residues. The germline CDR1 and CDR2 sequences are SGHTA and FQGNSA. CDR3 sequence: CASSARTGAYEQYF. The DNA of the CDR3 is TGTGCCAGCAGCGCCCGGACAGGAGCCTACGAGCAGTACTTC.

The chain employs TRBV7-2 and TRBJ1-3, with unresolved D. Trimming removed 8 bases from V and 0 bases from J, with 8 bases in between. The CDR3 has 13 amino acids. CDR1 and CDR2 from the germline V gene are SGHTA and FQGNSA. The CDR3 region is CASGTVSGNTIYF. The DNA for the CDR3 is TGTGCCAGCGGCACAGTCTCTGGAAACACCATATATTTT.

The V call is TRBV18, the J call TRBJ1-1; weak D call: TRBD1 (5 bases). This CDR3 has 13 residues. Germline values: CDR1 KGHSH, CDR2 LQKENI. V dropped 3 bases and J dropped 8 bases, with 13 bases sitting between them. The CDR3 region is CASSPGVDREAFF. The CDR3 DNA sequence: TGTGCCAGCTCACCCGGCGTTGACAGAGAAGCTTTCTTT.

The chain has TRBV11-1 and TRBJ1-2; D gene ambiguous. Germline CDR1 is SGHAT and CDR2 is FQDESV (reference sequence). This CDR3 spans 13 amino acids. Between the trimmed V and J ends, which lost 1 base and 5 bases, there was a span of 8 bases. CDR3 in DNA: TGTGCCAGCAGCTTAGGACAAGATTATGGCTACACCTTC. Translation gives CASSLGQDYGYTF.

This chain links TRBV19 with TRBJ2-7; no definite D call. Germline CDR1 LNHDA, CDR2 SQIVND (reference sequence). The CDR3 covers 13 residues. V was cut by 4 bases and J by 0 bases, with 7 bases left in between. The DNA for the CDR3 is TGTGCCAGTAGTAAGGACCTCTCCTACGAGCAGTACTTC. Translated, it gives CASSKDLSYEQYF.

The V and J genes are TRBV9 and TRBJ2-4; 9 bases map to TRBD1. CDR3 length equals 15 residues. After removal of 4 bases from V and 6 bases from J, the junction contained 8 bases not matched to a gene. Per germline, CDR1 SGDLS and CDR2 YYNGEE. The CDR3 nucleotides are TGTGCCAGCAGCTCCCGGACAGGGGAGGGAAACATTCAGTACTTC. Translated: CASSSRTGEGNIQYF.

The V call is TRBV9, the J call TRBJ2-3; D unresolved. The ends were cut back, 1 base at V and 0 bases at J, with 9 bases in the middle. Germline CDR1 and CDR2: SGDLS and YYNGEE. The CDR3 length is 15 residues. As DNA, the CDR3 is TGTGCCAGCAGCGTAATGGCACGAAGCACAGATACGCAGTATTTT. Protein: CASSVMARSTDTQYF.

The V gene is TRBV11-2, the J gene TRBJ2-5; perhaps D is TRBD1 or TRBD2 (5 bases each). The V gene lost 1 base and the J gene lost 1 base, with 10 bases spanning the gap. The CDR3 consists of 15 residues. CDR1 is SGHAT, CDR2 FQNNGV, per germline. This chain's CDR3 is CASSLARGSQETQYF. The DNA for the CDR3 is TGTGCCAGCAGCTTAGCGAGGGGATCCCAAGAGACCCAGTACTTC.

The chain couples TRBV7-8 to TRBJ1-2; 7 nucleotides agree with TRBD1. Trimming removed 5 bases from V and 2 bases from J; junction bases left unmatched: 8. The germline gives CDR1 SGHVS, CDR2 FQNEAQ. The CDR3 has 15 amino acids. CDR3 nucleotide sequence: TGTGCCAGCAGCCTCGACAGGGTTACAAACTATGGCTACACCTTC. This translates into CASSLDRVTNYGYTF.

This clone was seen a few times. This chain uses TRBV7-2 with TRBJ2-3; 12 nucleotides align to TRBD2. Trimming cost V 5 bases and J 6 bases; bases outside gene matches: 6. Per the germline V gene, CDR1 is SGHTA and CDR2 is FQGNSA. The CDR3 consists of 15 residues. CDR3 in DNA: TGTGCCAGCAGCCCCGGACTAGCGGGATCGGATACGCAGTATTTT. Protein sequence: CASSPGLAGSDTQYF.

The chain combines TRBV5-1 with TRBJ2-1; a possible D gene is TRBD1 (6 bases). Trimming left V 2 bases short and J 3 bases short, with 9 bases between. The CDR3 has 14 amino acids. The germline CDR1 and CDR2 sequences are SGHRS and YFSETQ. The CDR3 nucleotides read TGCGCCAGCAGCTTCAGGGGTTACTACAATGAGCAGTTCTTC. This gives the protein CASSFRGYYNEQFF.

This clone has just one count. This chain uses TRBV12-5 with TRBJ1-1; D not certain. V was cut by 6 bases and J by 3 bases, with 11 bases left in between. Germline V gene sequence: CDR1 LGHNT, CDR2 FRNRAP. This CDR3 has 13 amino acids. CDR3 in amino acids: CASGSSVDTEAFF. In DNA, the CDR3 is TGTGCTAGTGGCTCCTCCGTGGACACTGAAGCTTTCTTT.